These 8 T cell receptor beta chains originate from one sample sequenced in a study of cytomegalovirus exposure and HLA in healthy donors. The PCR contained 60 Vbeta and 13 Jbeta primers. Here immunoSEQ multiplex PCR was the method, and the copy in TCRdb shows in-frame clones only, minus some. The table records around 160,000 clones, around 83% of them present only once. The sequencing input was PBMCs. These receptors were taken from a male donor in good health and CMV-seropositive.

The rearrangement links TRBV10-3 to TRBJ1-1; the D gene is possibly TRBD1 (5 bases). V was cut by 6 bases and J by 6 bases, with 8 bases left in between. Germline V gene lookup returns CDR1 ENHRY and CDR2 SYGVKD. The CDR3 spans 11 residues. DNA of the CDR3: TGTGCCATCAGGGGGCTCGCTGAAGCTTTCTTT. Its translation is CAIRGLAEAFF.

The V and J genes are TRBV21-1 and TRBJ1-2; TRBD1 was called by the table and not checked on the DNA. TRBV21-1 is an annotated pseudogene. The CDR3 is 14 amino acids. The CDR3 here is CASSKATGGHGYTF. The CDR3 nucleotides read TGTGCCAGCAGCAAAGCAACAGGGGGGCATGGCTACACCTTC.

V is TRBV18 and J is TRBJ1-2; D may be TRBD1 (6 bases). The V and J ends lost 2 bases and 8 bases respectively, with 18 bases between them. The CDR3 is 15 residues long. The V gene's germline CDR1 is KGHSH and CDR2 LQKENI. As DNA, the CDR3 is TGTGCCAGCTCACCATCGACAGGAGGTGCCCAGGGCTACACCTTC. Encoded protein: CASSPSTGGAQGYTF.

The chain recombines TRBV10-1 with TRBJ1-1, with 12 positions matching TRBD1. The CDR3 length is 15 residues. Germline trimming cut 8 bases from V and 5 bases from J; bases unmatched to any gene: 9. Looked up from germline, CDR1 is WNHNN and CDR2 is SYGVQD (reference sequence). This CDR3 is CASAGDRGPRTEAFF. The CDR3 nucleotides are TGCGCCAGCGCAGGGGACAGGGGGCCTCGGACTGAAGCTTTCTTT.

The chain combines TRBV5-6 with TRBJ1-1; 9 bases map to TRBD1. Germline CDR1 and CDR2: SGHDT and YYEEEE. This CDR3 has 14 residues. V lost 2 bases, J lost 7 bases, and 6 bases stayed unmatched. In DNA, the CDR3 is TGTGCCAGCAGCTTAACAGGGGGCCGGGGTGAAGCTTTCTTT. It is translated as CASSLTGGRGEAFF.

This clone was picked up a small number of times. The chain has TRBV7-2 and TRBJ1-3; tentative D call: TRBD1 (6 bases). Trimming removed 5 bases from V and 0 bases from J, with 11 bases in between. Germline lookup yields CDR1 SGHTA and CDR2 FQGNSA. This CDR3 has 15 residues. The CDR3 bases are TGTGCCAGCAGCCGCACAGGGAACTCTGGAAACACCATATATTTT. Translation: CASSRTGNSGNTIYF.

This clone has only a few counts. This chain uses TRBV7-9 with TRBJ1-5; unclear D gene. Germline values: CDR1 SEHNR, CDR2 FQNEAQ (reference sequence). V was trimmed by 6 bases and J by 5 bases, leaving 20 bases between them. This CDR3 comprises 16 residues. The CDR3 DNA follows: TGTGCCAGCAGTCCAATAGAGAGGGCGGAATATCAGCCCCAGCATTTT. It encodes CASSPIERAEYQPQHF.

The rearrangement uses TRBV4-1 and TRBJ1-5, with TRBD1 as a possible D gene (5 bases). This CDR3 has 15 residues. Germline V gene lookup returns CDR1 MGHRA and CDR2 YSYEKL. V was pared by 1 base and J by 1 base, with 8 bases between. The CDR3 nucleotides are TGCGCCAGCAGCCAAGGAAGGGGCAGCAATCAGCCCCAGCATTTT. This encodes CASSQGRGSNQPQHF.